Reported below is one T cell receptor beta chain. CDR3 length: 15 amino acids. Trimming took 4 bases from V and 1 from J; bases not matched to a gene: 4. CDR1 SGHRS and CDR2 YFSETQ come from the germline V gene. The data were taken from a study of blood T cell repertoires in COVID-19. Study information: There were acute and convalescent COVID-19 samples, and they came from the United States, Italy and Spain. Sample material is recorded as cDNA or gDNA derived from T cells, B-cell-depleted T cells, or PBMCs.

As originally analysed: Reference gene primer amplification yielded estimated nucleated cell counts. Clones were read by immunoSEQ multiplex PCR, and TCRdb kept only the in-frame ones, dropping some. The DNA gave D and trimming, while V, J and clone size come from that table. The repertoire includes approximately 220,000 clones, roughly 80% of them detected once, and about 2.4% sits in the top ten. This clonotype was obtained from a woman aged 60-70 years with acute or convalescent COVID-19. The chain couples TRBV5-1 to TRBJ2-3, with 9 bases fitting TRBD1. Sequenced input: peripheral blood. CDR3 nucleotide sequence: TGCGCCAGCAGCCCCCGGGACAGGGGCACAGATACGCAGTATTTT. Translation gives CASSPRDRGTDTQYF.